Below, 16 T cell receptor beta chains from the same sample are listed, as sequenced in a study of cytomegalovirus exposure and HLA in healthy donors. PCR used 60 Vbeta primers and 13 Jbeta primers. TCRdb keeps only in-frame clones here, not all; method: immunoSEQ multiplex PCR. The table has approximately 170,000 clones, approximately 80% seen once; the top ten hold about 2.4%. Sequenced: PBMCs. The receptors were sampled from a male donor in good health and CMV-seronegative.

This rearrangement joins TRBV30 to TRBJ2-1; 12 positions agree with TRBD2. CDR1 is GTSNPN and CDR2 is SVGIG in the germline V gene (reference sequence). V was pared by 5 bases and J by 5 bases, with 4 bases of the junction left unmatched. The CDR3 totals 14 residues. The CDR3 DNA reads as TGTGCCTGGGTGAGACTAGCGGGAGACAATGAGCAGTTCTTC. Encoded protein: CAWVRLAGDNEQFF.

V and J are TRBV19 and TRBJ1-1, with D unresolved. The germline gives CDR1 LNHDA, CDR2 SQIVND (reference sequence). This CDR3 is built from 14 residues. With 6 bases removed from V and 1 base from J, the gap between germline ends came to 12 bases. In nucleotides, the CDR3 is TGTGCCAGTAGCACCCGAGGTCGGAACACTGAAGCTTTCTTT. Its translation: CASSTRGRNTEAFF.

The rearrangement joins TRBV19 to TRBJ2-5, with D tentatively TRBD1 (6 bases). V lost 1 base to trimming and J lost 7 bases, with 7 bases between them. Per germline, CDR1 LNHDA and CDR2 SQIVND (reference sequence). This CDR3 spans 12 amino acids. The CDR3 sequence: CASSIVGGTQYF. In DNA form, the CDR3 reads TGTGCCAGTAGTATAGTAGGGGGGACCCAGTACTTC.

The chain is built from TRBV5-1 and TRBJ2-5, with 8 bases fitting TRBD2. The CDR3 totals 15 residues. The germline gives CDR1 SGHRS, CDR2 YFSETQ. The V and J ends lost 1 base and 2 bases, in that order; junction bases with no gene match: 4. In nucleotides, the CDR3 is TGCGCCAGCAGCTTGCCAGCGGGAGAACAAGAGACCCAGTACTTC. Amino acids: CASSLPAGEQETQYF.

V and J are TRBV27 and TRBJ2-7, with unresolved D. Trimming stripped 4 bases from V and 3 bases from J, with 4 bases between. CDR1 is MNHEY, CDR2 SMNVEV, per germline (reference sequence). This CDR3 has 11 amino acids. CDR3 nucleotide sequence: TGTGCCAGCAGTTCCTTCTACGAGCAGTACTTC. This encodes CASSSFYEQYF.

This clone was seen a few times. V usage is TRBV6-1 and J usage is TRBJ1-4; maybe TRBD1 (6 bases). CDR1 and CDR2 from the germline V gene are MNHNS and SASEGT. Deletions cut 1 base from V and 7 bases from J, with 25 bases between. The CDR3 covers 19 residues. In nucleotides, the CDR3 is TGTGCCAGCAGTGAAGGTTCGGGTAGAATGGGGGCGCGGAGTGAAAAACTGTTTTTT. It is translated as CASSEGSGRMGARSEKLFF.

CDR3 bases: TGCAGCGTGAGGACAGGGGGAGGCTACACCTTC. It yields the protein CSVRTGGGYTF. This chain joins TRBV29-1 and TRBJ1-2, with 10 bases identical to TRBD1. The CDR3 contains 11 residues. V lost 6 bases and J lost 8; bases outside the gene matches: 3. CDR1 and CDR2 (germline): SQVTM, ANQGSEA.

V and J are TRBV28 and TRBJ2-1, with D perhaps TRBD2 (6 bases). There are 14 residues in the CDR3. The V gene lost 6 bases and the J gene lost 4 bases, with 13 bases spanning the gap. Looked up from germline, CDR1 is MDHEN and CDR2 is SYDVKM. CDR3 in DNA: TGTGCCAGCAGCCGCGGGACGGGATACAATGAGCAGTTCTTC. It codes for CASSRGTGYNEQFF.

CDR3 sequence reads: CASSPDSQNGYTF. CDR3 sequence (DNA): TGTGCCAGCTCACCGGACAGCCAAAACGGCTACACCTTC. J is TRBJ1-2 and V is TRBV18; a weak D match, TRBD1 (6 bases). CDR3 length: 13 residues. V was cut by 3 bases and J by 8 bases, with 13 bases left in between. Germline lookup yields CDR1 KGHSH and CDR2 LQKENI. The variable domain in full, with the rest retrieved from reference TRBV18 and TRBJ1-2, is NAGVMQNPRHLVRRRGQEARLRCSPMKGHSHVYWYRQLPEEGLKFMVYLQKENIIDESGMPKERFSAEFPKEGPSILRIQQVVRGDSAAYFCASSPDSQNGYTFGSGTRLTVV.

The rearrangement joins TRBV2 to TRBJ2-7, with D perhaps matching TRBD2 (7 bases). The CDR3 spans 16 residues. The V gene's germline CDR1 is SNHLY and CDR2 FYNNEI. V was clipped by 7 bases and J by 2 bases, with 21 bases between them. CDR3: CASKFSVGGLTYEQYF. CDR3 in DNA: TGTGCCAGCAAATTCTCCGTGGGGGGGCTAACCTACGAGCAGTACTTC.

The genes are TRBV28 and TRBJ2-7; TRBD1 agrees at 9 bases. The CDR3 totals 16 residues. The germline V gene has CDR1 MDHEN and CDR2 SYDVKM. V lost 5 bases, J lost 4 bases, and 12 bases stayed unmatched. The CDR3 spells CASSGGTGRVFYEQYF. The CDR3 DNA sequence: TGTGCCAGCAGTGGTGGGACAGGGAGGGTTTTTTACGAGCAGTACTTC.

CDR3 residues: CASSSGGISYNEQFF. The CDR3 bases are TGTGCCAGCAGCTCTGGCGGGATTTCCTACAATGAGCAGTTCTTC. This chain connects TRBV5-8 to TRBJ2-1; D is possibly TRBD2 (6 bases). Trimming cost V 3 bases and J 1 base, with 11 bases left between them. The germline gives CDR1 SGHTS, CDR2 YDEGEE. The CDR3 is made up of 15 amino acids.

J is TRBJ1-1 and V is TRBV6-6; 7 bases are shared with TRBD1. The CDR3 loop spans 14 amino acids. Losses at the gene ends were 5 bases for V and 1 base for J; bases not matched to a gene: 4. CDR1 and CDR2 (germline): MNHNY, SVGAGI (reference sequence). The CDR3 DNA is TGTGCCAGCAGTGCCGGGACAGCGAACACTGAAGCTTTCTTT. Translated, it gives CASSAGTANTEAFF.

The chain joins TRBV11-2 to TRBJ2-1; 7 bases align to TRBD2. The CDR3 loop spans 19 amino acids. Germline values: CDR1 SGHAT, CDR2 FQNNGV. V shed 4 bases and J 0 bases; nucleotides not matched to a gene: 15. The CDR3 DNA is TGTGCCAGCAGCTCAACTCTTATGGCAGGGACTACCTCCTACAATGAGCAGTTCTTC. Amino acids: CASSSTLMAGTTSYNEQFF.

A few counts support this clone. The J gene is TRBJ1-1, the V gene TRBV14; the D is unclear. The CDR3 loop spans 15 amino acids. Germline V gene sequence: CDR1 SGHDN, CDR2 FVKESK. Trimming removed 1 base from V and 4 bases from J, with 13 bases in between. CDR3 coding DNA: TGTGCCAGCAGCCAAGTACCGGTTCTCGGCACTGAAGCTTTCTTT. Its protein is CASSQVPVLGTEAFF. The complete variable domain, with remaining parts taken from reference TRBV14 and TRBJ1-1, reads EAGVTQFPSHSVIEKGQTVTLRCDPISGHDNLYWYRRVMGKEIKFLLHFVKESKQDESGMPNNRFLAERTGGTYSTLKVQPAELEDSGVYFCASSQVPVLGTEAFFGQGTRLTVV.

The chain carries TRBV28 and TRBJ2-1, with TRBD1 matching 7 bases. With 5 bases clipped from V and 3 bases from J, the junction kept 4 bases outside the gene matches. The germline gives CDR1 MDHEN, CDR2 SYDVKM. This CDR3 region has 14 residues. As DNA, the CDR3 is TGTGCCAGCAGTAAACGACAGGGCTACAATGAGCAGTTCTTC. It encodes CASSKRQGYNEQFF.